This is a list of T cell receptor beta chains from one sample in a study of blood T cell repertoires in COVID-19. The table came from immunoSEQ multiplex PCR; TCRdb's copy has only in-frame clones and leaves some out. The data show 200,000 to 250,000 clones, with around nine tenths seen just once and approximately 12% held by the top ten. The sequenced sample was peripheral blood. All receptors come from a woman aged 18-29 years who had recovered from COVID-19. The CDR3 runs from the conserved cysteine through the conserved F or W. The D gene is left open where the match is weak. Some rows have no size entry. The others give once, few or many, or a class for an expanded clone.

cdr3_aa	cdr3_nt	j_call	d_call	clone_size	v_call
CASSQAGSTNEKLFF	TGTGCCAGCAGCCAAGCGGGATCAACTAATGAAAAACTGTTTTTT	TRBJ1-4	.	.	TRBV3-1/TRBV3-2
CAWSLLGGQPQHF	TGTGCCTGGAGTCTCCTAGGGGGCCAGCCCCAGCATTTT	TRBJ1-5	TRBD1	.	TRBV30
CASSFYPPGTVNEKLFF	TGTGCCAGCAGCTTTTACCCCCCCGGGACAGTTAATGAAAAACTGTTTTTT	TRBJ1-4	TRBD1	.	TRBV5-5
CASSQEGTGVNEQFF	TGTGCCAGCAGCCAAGAAGGGACAGGGGTTAATGAGCAGTTCTTC	TRBJ2-1	TRBD1	once	TRBV3-1/TRBV3-2
CASNLGKLASRTDTQYF	TGTGCCAGCAATCTGGGTAAACTAGCCTCACGCACAGATACGCAGTATTTT	TRBJ2-3	.	.	TRBV2
CAWTRGNTDTQYF	TGTGCCTGGACCAGGGGGAACACAGATACGCAGTATTTT	TRBJ2-3	TRBD1	.	TRBV30
CASGLGAGNTDTQYF	TGTGCTAGTGGCCTGGGGGCAGGCAACACAGATACGCAGTATTTT	TRBJ2-3	.	.	TRBV12-5
CASSLGDFSGNTIYF	TGTGCCAGCAGCTTAGGAGACTTCTCTGGAAACACCATATATTTT	TRBJ1-3	.	.	TRBV7-6
CASSPGGQGAKNIQYF	TGTGCCAGCTCACCAGGGGGACAGGGAGCCAAAAACATTCAGTACTTC	TRBJ2-4	TRBD1	.	TRBV18
CASSYGQGAGYTF	TGTGCCAGCAGTTACGGGCAGGGGGCTGGCTACACCTTC	TRBJ1-2	TRBD1	once	TRBV6-2/TRBV6-3
CASSAGGPYNEQFF	TGTGCCAGCAGCGCGGGAGGCCCTTACAATGAGCAGTTCTTC	TRBJ2-1	TRBD2	.	TRBV27
CASSQGVVFRDNHNYGYTF	TGCGCCAGCAGCCAAGGCGTTGTTTTTAGGGACAACCATAACTATGGCTACACCTTC	TRBJ1-2	.	.	TRBV4-3
CASSPPLTAYLTDTQYF	TGTGCCAGCAGCCCGCCTCTAACAGCCTATCTCACAGATACGCAGTATTTT	TRBJ2-3	.	.	TRBV7-9
CASSYRVDSPLHF	TGTGCCAGCAGTTACAGGGTTGATTCACCCCTCCACTTT	TRBJ1-6	.	once	TRBV27
CASSLTGDYEQYF	TGTGCCAGCAGCTTAACGGGAGACTACGAGCAGTACTTC	TRBJ2-7	.	.	TRBV7-2
CASRRLGQGDSYEQYF	TGTGCCAGCAGAAGACTAGGACAGGGGGATTCCTACGAGCAGTACTTC	TRBJ2-7	TRBD1	.	TRBV2
CASSSGLAGAFSTDTQYF	TGTGCCAGCAGCTCCGGACTAGCGGGAGCATTTAGCACAGATACGCAGTATTTT	TRBJ2-3	TRBD2	.	TRBV13
CAIKGTGGKTEAFF	TGTGCCATCAAGGGGACAGGGGGCAAGACTGAAGCTTTCTTT	TRBJ1-1	TRBD1	once	TRBV10-3